This T cell receptor beta chain was captured in a study of early T cells in non-severe SARS-CoV-2 infection. General study results and limits: Matching with VDJdb favored anti-spike CD8 responses (missing private and CD4 specificities).

Regarding this clonotype: Antigen unknown.

Germline V gene data show CDR1 as SEHNR and CDR2 as FQNEAQ (reference sequence). This CDR3 is built from 14 residues. The germline V and J ends were trimmed by 0 bases and 7 bases, with 9 bases remaining between them. As part of library construction, unique molecular identifiers were attached to individual cDNA molecules. TCRdb ran MiXCR on the 5' RACE reads and lists one entry per CDR3 protein. The data show roughly 35,000 distinct CDR3 sequences, with less than 8.5% seen just once and more than 3.5% held by the top ten. The material sequenced was whole blood. The TCR sequence derives from an adult who was a healthcare worker with PCR-confirmed SARS-CoV-2 infection or an uninfected control (not recorded which). The chain has TRBV7-9 and TRBJ2-2, with D possibly TRBD2 on 5 matching bases. CDR3 sequence: CASSLARTFGELFF. In DNA, the CDR3 is TGTGCCAGCAGCTTAGCACGGACTTTCGGGGAGCTGTTTTTT.